Given below is one TCR beta chain in context. This record comes from a study of CD8+ T cells in alopecia areata. V lost 7 bases, J lost 7 bases, and 7 bases lay in between. The CDR3 has 11 amino acids. Germline-derived CDR1 and CDR2 are MNHEY and SMNVEV (reference sequence). Following RNA extraction, reverse transcription yielded cDNA that acted as the sequencing template. Sequencing was performed with immunoSEQ multiplex PCR; in TCRdb, only in-frame clones are kept and a portion is missing. The sample gives a few hundred thousand clones, approximately 67% of which show up once; more than 0.95% is in the top ten. Treatment noted: oral pan-JAK inhibitor, 5-10 mg twice daily.

The sequenced sample was CD4+ T cells sorted from blood, obtained at approximately week 42, from a patient treated with tofacitinib. The chain couples TRBV27 to TRBJ2-2; D call uncertain. This sequence originates from a human donor with alopecia areata. Here the CDR3 DNA reads TGTGCCAGCAAATCCCTCGGGGAGCTGTTTTTT. Its translation: CASKSLGELFF.